Below, 3 T cell receptor beta chains from the same sample are listed, as sequenced in a study of T-cell memory formation after mild COVID-19. TCRdb re-called the 5' RACE reads through MiXCR, storing one row per CDR3 protein. The sample includes 400,000 to 450,000 distinct CDR3 sequences, around 17% of them seen just once. The specimen sequenced was PBMCs or a T cell subset sorted from them (not recorded which). The receptors shown here come from a young man who had mild COVID-19 (a few samples of this study predate the infection). Cell type and time point are not known.

At least ten counts were recorded for this clonotype. This chain connects TRBV3-1 to TRBJ1-1, with D tentatively TRBD1 (6 bases). Trimming cost V 2 bases and J 8 bases, with 9 bases left between them. In germline, CDR1 is LGHDT, CDR2 YNNKEL (reference sequence). This CDR3 has 12 residues. The CDR3 DNA follows: TGTGCCAGCAGCCAATTAGGGACAGAAGCTTTCTTT. Its translation is CASSQLGTEAFF. Full variable domain (missing parts from reference TRBV3-1 and TRBJ1-1): DTAVSQTPKYLVTQMGNDKSIKCEQNLGHDTMYWYKQDSKKFLKIMFSYNNKELIINETVPNRFSPKSPDKAHLNLHINSLELGDSAVYFCASSQLGTEAFFGQGTRLTVV.

The chain recombines TRBV4-3 with TRBJ2-5, with a possible D match to TRBD2 (6 bases). Germline V lookup: CDR1 LGHNA, CDR2 YSLEER. V was cut by 1 base and J by 3 bases, with 9 bases left in between. The CDR3 sequence is 14 residues long. The CDR3 nucleotides are TGCGCCAGCAGCCAAGTCCCGGGGGAAGAGACCCAGTACTTC. The encoded protein is CASSQVPGEETQYF.

The sample holds a few counts of this clonotype. The chain uses TRBV12-3 or TRBV12-4 and TRBJ2-3, with D unresolved. The ends were cut back, 7 bases at V and 6 bases at J, with 11 bases in the middle. The CDR3 covers 12 residues. As DNA, the CDR3 is TGTGCCAGCACCTTAGGTGGGGATACGCAGTATTTT. Translated: CASTLGGDTQYF.